Listed below are T cell receptor beta chains from one sample, sequenced in a study of blood T cell repertoires in COVID-19. Only in-frame clones appear in the TCRdb table, and some are missing; sequencing was by immunoSEQ multiplex PCR. The sample lists approximately 200,000 clones, 85% occurring once. Specimen: PBMCs or T cells enriched from blood (not recorded which). All receptors come from a man in his forties or fifties who had recovered from COVID-19. CDR3s leave out the opening cysteine and the closing phenylalanine or tryptophan. Where a row states a size, it is once, few, many or the class of an expanded clone; other rows omit it.

J gene: TRBJ1-1
V gene: TRBV3-1/TRBV3-2
clone size: -
CDR3 protein: ASSPTAGNTEAF

J gene: TRBJ2-5
V gene: TRBV5-4
clone size: -
CDR3 protein: ASSLRLAGGSKGMETQY

J gene: TRBJ1-5
V gene: TRBV5-1
clone size: -
CDR3 protein: ASSPGQGNSNQPQH

J gene: TRBJ2-1
V gene: TRBV10-1
clone size: -
CDR3 protein: ASNKRPDSYNEQF

J gene: TRBJ2-7
V gene: TRBV7-9
clone size: -
CDR3 protein: ASSVPIGGNSYEQY

J gene: TRBJ2-2
V gene: TRBV5-1
clone size: -
CDR3 protein: ASSFSGDPNTGELF

J gene: TRBJ2-7
V gene: TRBV29-1
clone size: -
CDR3 protein: SVESLRGQAYEQY

J gene: TRBJ2-1
V gene: TRBV6-5
clone size: -
CDR3 protein: ASSAPGLAGEVEF

J gene: TRBJ1-5
V gene: TRBV9
clone size: -
CDR3 protein: ASSHGGAPEH

J gene: TRBJ2-3
V gene: TRBV5-1
clone size: once
CDR3 protein: ASSLVGHDTDTQY

J gene: TRBJ2-7
V gene: TRBV19
clone size: -
CDR3 protein: ASSFHSGGRGTYEQY

J gene: TRBJ1-6
V gene: TRBV9
clone size: -
CDR3 protein: ASSVGGQVNSPLH

J gene: TRBJ2-3
V gene: TRBV6-2/TRBV6-3
clone size: -
CDR3 protein: ASSYPLAGAKDTQY

J gene: TRBJ2-7
V gene: TRBV7-9
clone size: -
CDR3 protein: ASSPGPVAGEQY

J gene: TRBJ1-2
V gene: TRBV19
clone size: -
CDR3 protein: ASSLTIRDLIAGYT

J gene: TRBJ2-7
V gene: TRBV11-2
clone size: once
CDR3 protein: ASSLVGGAWDEQY

J gene: TRBJ1-1
V gene: TRBV19
clone size: -
CDR3 protein: ASSTGTGGYTEAF

J gene: TRBJ2-3
V gene: TRBV4-2
clone size: -
CDR3 protein: ASSQWEATDTQY

J gene: TRBJ2-1
V gene: TRBV10-3
clone size: -
CDR3 protein: AISEFDNEQF

J gene: TRBJ2-2
V gene: TRBV2
clone size: -
CDR3 protein: ASRSMGTSNTGELF

J gene: TRBJ1-1
V gene: TRBV4-2
clone size: -
CDR3 protein: ASSQVGYSAEAF